This TCR beta chain comes out of a study of blood T cell repertoires in COVID-19. The cohort comprised adults aged about 18 to 100 years residing in around 25 US areas. Participants were placed into cohorts based on the clinical history they reported. V gave up 3 bases and J gave up 2 bases; unmatched junction bases: 8. Germline-derived CDR1 and CDR2 are SGHDN and FVKESK. This CDR3 comprises 16 residues. Only in-frame clones appear in the TCRdb table, and some are missing; sequencing was by immunoSEQ multiplex PCR. In the table there are approximately 220,000 clones, 75% to 90% of which are singletons.

The source of this sequence is a woman aged 40 to 50 with acute COVID-19. Input material: PBMCs or T cells enriched from blood (not recorded which). The genes are TRBV14 and TRBJ1-2; 8 bases fit TRBD1. The CDR3 is CASSHTRGPTNYGYTF. The CDR3 nucleotides read TGTGCCAGCAGCCATACCAGGGGGCCCACCAACTATGGCTACACCTTC. Full variable domain (rest looked up from reference TRBV14 and TRBJ1-2): EAGVTQFPSHSVIEKGQTVTLRCDPISGHDNLYWYRRVMGKEIKFLLHFVKESKQDESGMPNNRFLAERTGGTYSTLKVQPAELEDSGVYFCASSHTRGPTNYGYTFGSGTRLTVV.